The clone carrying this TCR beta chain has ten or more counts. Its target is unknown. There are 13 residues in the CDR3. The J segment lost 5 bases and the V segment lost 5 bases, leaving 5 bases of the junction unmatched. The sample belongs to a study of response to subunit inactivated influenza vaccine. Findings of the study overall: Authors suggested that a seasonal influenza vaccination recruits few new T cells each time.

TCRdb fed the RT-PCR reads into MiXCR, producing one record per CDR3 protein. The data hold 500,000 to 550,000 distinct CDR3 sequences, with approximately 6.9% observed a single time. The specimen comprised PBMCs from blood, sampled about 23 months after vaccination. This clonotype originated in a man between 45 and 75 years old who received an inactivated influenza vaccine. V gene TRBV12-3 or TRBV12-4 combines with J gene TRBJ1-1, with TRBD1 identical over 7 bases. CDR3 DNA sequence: TGTGCCAGCAGTACAGGGGTGGGTACTGAAGCTTTCTTT. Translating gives CASSTGVGTEAFF.